This TCR beta chain was retrieved from a study of blood T cell repertoires in COVID-19 (dated by TCRdb to between 2020 and 2021). Background for the entire study: The collaborator samples originated in the United States, Italy and Spain and spanned the acute and convalescent phases of COVID-19. The material from the prospective study consisted of cDNA or gDNA derived from T cells, B-cell-depleted T cells, or PBMCs. The dataset comprised deeply sampled blood TCRbeta repertoires from subjects exposed to, actively infected with, or recovered from COVID-19. A freely available public database, intended as a resource for researchers studying the immune response to SARS-CoV-2, is where the repertoires were released. The samples were drawn from the first 160 participants of the ongoing ImmuneRACE study and from 1,254 subjects provided by 6 global collaborators. A de-identified subject ID, COVID-19 status, age in years and sex were almost always included in the sample metadata. Where available, HLA class I and class II types were obtained from metadata supplied by the sample provider rather than from assay-based typing.

Collaborating institutions collected whole blood in K2EDTA tubes following their own protocols. For TCRbeta analysis, collaborator samples were shipped as frozen whole blood, as isolated PBMCs, or as DNA extracted from either sample type. The CDR3 numbers 12 residues from cysteine through phenylalanine. Only the CDR3 part of the read is kept: 36 bases, read in frame from the first base. CDR1 and CDR2 are drawn from the germline V gene (reference sequence): LNHDA, SQIVND. The V end loses 7 bases and the J end loses 4 bases, and a stretch of 7 bases separates them. As concerns this clone: Which antigen it targets is not known. Per-nucleotide qualities are absent, and no much larger clonotype sits a single base away.

Results and caveats for the whole study, not just this receptor: Clinical and demographic metadata were provided uncurated, with the amount varying by source and participant.

TCRbeta CDR3 regions were amplified from genomic DNA using the immunoSEQ Assay, a bias-controlled multiplex PCR. Processing in the source paper ran as follows. Within the assay, amplification of reference gene primers was used to estimate how many nucleated cells each sample contained. To quantify the absolute abundance of each unique TCRbeta CDR3 rearrangement, sequence reads were collapsed and filtered. For each sample, productive Simpson clonality was calculated by taking the square root of Simpson's diversity index across productive rearrangements. What TCRdb holds here is the immuneACCESS table cut down to in-frame rearrangements. Part of the clones is not present; checked against another copy, under half of the missing clones reflect an unresolved V gene, and the others are unexplained. V and J calls and clone size are those listed in that table; D and trimming were worked out from the DNA. Recorded for this sample are over 65,000 clones; around nine tenths of them occurred a single time. Of the sample, over 4% falls within the top ten clones.

This receptor was taken from a man aged 50 or older with active COVID-19. Sequencing was performed on peripheral blood. This chain is built from TRBV19 and TRBJ2-2, with no D gene named confidently. Read as DNA, the sequence is TGTGCCAGTAACGAGGTCACCGGGGAGCTGTTTTTT. It encodes CASNEVTGELFF.